The 10 T cell receptor beta chains reported below all come from one sample, sequenced in a study of cytomegalovirus exposure and HLA in healthy donors. This table comes from immunoSEQ multiplex PCR, and its TCRdb copy is limited to in-frame clones, with some not included. The sample includes 55,000 to 75,000 clones, approximately 94% seen only once; the top ten take around 4.5%. The sample taken for sequencing was PBMCs. The receptors here all came from a man aged 18-30 years in good health and CMV-seropositive.

This clone has only one observation. The chain has TRBV7-2 and TRBJ2-2, with 9 bases matching TRBD2. CDR1 SGHTA and CDR2 FQGNSA come from the germline V gene. The V gene end was trimmed by 4 bases and the J gene end by 6 bases; junction bases not matched to a gene: 6. The length of the CDR3 is 15 residues. CDR3: CASSSSAGGAGELFF. Written as DNA, the CDR3 is TGTGCCAGCAGCTCAAGTGCGGGAGGGGCCGGGGAGCTGTTTTTT.

This clone was detected a few times. In nucleotides, the CDR3 is TGTGCCAGCAGTTACCGGGGGAATTCACCCCTCCACTTT. Amino acid sequence: CASSYRGNSPLHF. The chain combines TRBV6-5 with TRBJ1-6; maybe TRBD1 (5 bases). The V gene lost 2 bases and the J gene lost 7 bases, with 6 bases spanning the gap. The CDR3 loop spans 13 amino acids. Germline V gene lookup returns CDR1 MNHEY and CDR2 SVGAGI.

The chain employs TRBV7-9 and TRBJ1-6; D is unclear. The CDR3 has 14 residues. The germline CDR1 and CDR2 sequences are SEHNR and FQNEAQ (reference sequence). Trimming shortened V by 5 bases and J by 6 bases, and 11 bases separated the two germline ends. The CDR3 protein is CASSRDGVNSPLHF. Here the CDR3 DNA reads TGTGCCAGCAGCCGTGACGGGGTTAATTCACCCCTCCACTTT.

This chain uses TRBV4-1 with TRBJ2-5; 14 bases are shared with TRBD2. V shed 0 bases, J shed 5 bases, and the junction held 8 bases outside the gene matches. Looked up from germline, CDR1 is MGHRA and CDR2 is YSYEKL. CDR3 length: 18 residues. The CDR3 reads CASSQDIGTSGRFETQYF. The CDR3 DNA follows: TGCGCCAGCAGCCAAGATATCGGGACTAGCGGGAGATTTGAGACCCAGTACTTC.

This clone has a single count. The chain carries TRBV9 and TRBJ2-2, with D tentatively TRBD2 (6 bases). CDR3 size: 15 residues. Trimming shortened V by 3 bases and J by 0 bases, and 9 bases separated the two germline ends. Germline lookup yields CDR1 SGDLS and CDR2 YYNGEE. This chain's CDR3 is CASSAGTPNTGELFF. The DNA of the CDR3 is TGTGCCAGCAGCGCCGGGACTCCGAACACCGGGGAGCTGTTTTTT. Based on the CDR3 plus reference TRBV9 and TRBJ2-2, the full variable domain is DSGVTQTPKHLITATGQRVTLRCSPRSGDLSVYWYQQSLDQGLQFLIQYYNGEERAKGNILERFSAQQFPDLHSELNLSSLELGDSALYFCASSAGTPNTGELFFGEGSRLTVL.

The chain has TRBV29-1 and TRBJ1-2, with a tentative D call TRBD1 (6 bases). This CDR3 region has 14 residues. In germline, CDR1 is SQVTM, CDR2 ANQGSEA. Trimming shortened V by 6 bases and J by 4 bases, and 18 bases separated the two germline ends. The CDR3 DNA sequence: TGCAGCGTGAGGGGGGACGCGGGAGTCTATGGCTACACCTTC. Protein sequence: CSVRGDAGVYGYTF.

J is TRBJ1-2 and V is TRBV21-1; TRBD1, the table's D call, lacks a check against the DNA. TRBV21-1 is marked as a pseudogene. The length of the CDR3 is 16 residues. The CDR3: CASSKGNKGVGYGYTF. The CDR3 DNA reads as TGTGCCAGCAGCAAAGGGAATAAGGGGGTAGGCTATGGCTACACCTTC.

This clone came up once. The chain is built from TRBV6-1 and TRBJ1-5, with 8 bases matching TRBD1. The CDR3 is 15 amino acids. Per germline, CDR1 MNHNS and CDR2 SASEGT. J was trimmed by 5 bases and V by 6 bases; bases with no gene match: 9. CDR3 sequence: CASRTWTGWDQPQHF. The CDR3 bases are TGTGCCAGCAGAACCTGGACAGGGTGGGATCAGCCCCAGCATTTT.

As regards this clone: This sample also contains other DNA sequences that code for the same CDR3. The chain couples TRBV15 to TRBJ2-7, with unresolved D. Trimming removed 0 bases at V and 3 bases at J, with 3 bases between. CDR3 length equals 12 residues. Per the germline V gene, CDR1 is LNHNV and CDR2 is YYDKDF (reference sequence). The chain's CDR3 is CATSRDSYEQYF. The CDR3 bases are TGTGCCACCAGCAGAGATAGCTACGAGCAGTACTTC. Full variable domain (rest looked up from reference TRBV15 and TRBJ2-7): DAMVIQNPRYQVTQFGKPVTLSCSQTLNHNVMYWYQQKSSQAPKLLFHYYDKDFNNEADTPDNFQSRRPNTSFCFLDIRSPGLGDTAMYLCATSRDSYEQYFGPGTRLTVT.

The chain carries TRBV4-3 and TRBJ2-3; D unresolved. The CDR3 is made up of 15 amino acids. Trimming removed 0 bases from V and 4 bases from J, with 11 bases in between. CDR1 LGHNA and CDR2 YSLEER come from the germline V gene. The CDR3 nucleotides are TGCGCCAGCAGCCAAGATTACAGCCGGTCAGATACGCAGTATTTT. This gives the protein CASSQDYSRSDTQYF.